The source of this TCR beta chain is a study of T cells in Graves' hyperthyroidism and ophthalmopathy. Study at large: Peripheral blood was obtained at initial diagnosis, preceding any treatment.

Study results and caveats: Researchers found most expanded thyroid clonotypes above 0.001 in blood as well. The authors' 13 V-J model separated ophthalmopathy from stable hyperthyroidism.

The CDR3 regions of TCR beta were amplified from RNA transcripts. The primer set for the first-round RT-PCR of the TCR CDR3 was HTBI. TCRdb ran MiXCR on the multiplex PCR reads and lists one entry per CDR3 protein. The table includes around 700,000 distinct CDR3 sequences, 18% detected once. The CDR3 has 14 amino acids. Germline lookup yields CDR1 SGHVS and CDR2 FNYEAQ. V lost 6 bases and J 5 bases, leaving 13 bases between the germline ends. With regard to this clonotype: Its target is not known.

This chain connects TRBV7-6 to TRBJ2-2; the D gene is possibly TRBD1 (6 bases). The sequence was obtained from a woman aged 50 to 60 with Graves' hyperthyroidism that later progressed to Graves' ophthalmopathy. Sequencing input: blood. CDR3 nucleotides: TGTGCCAGCAGGCCGGGACAAGTTACCGGGGAGCTGTTTTTT. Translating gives CASRPGQVTGELFF.